The 8 T cell receptor beta chains presented below share a single source sample, sequenced in a study of cytomegalovirus exposure and HLA in healthy donors. Primers for the PCR totalled 60 Vbeta and 13 Jbeta. Generated by immunoSEQ multiplex PCR, the TCRdb table keeps only in-frame clones and is missing some. The sample holds around 69,000 clones, less than 75% seen once. Sequencing was performed on PBMCs. The receptors shown here come from a man between 35 and 55 years old in good health and CMV-seropositive.

The rearrangement joins TRBV5-4 to TRBJ2-3, with TRBD2 as a possible D gene (6 bases). Germline-derived CDR1 and CDR2 are SGHNT and YYREEE (reference sequence). The V gene lost 5 bases and the J gene lost 2 bases, with 15 bases spanning the gap. The CDR3 length is 15 residues. In DNA, the CDR3 is TGTGCCAGCAGACCCGGGACTCAAAACACAGATACGCAGTATTTT. It encodes CASRPGTQNTDTQYF.

The chain is built from TRBV4-1 and TRBJ1-1, with D unclear. V lost 3 bases and J lost 2, with 10 bases in between. This CDR3 contains 14 residues. Germline V gene lookup returns CDR1 MGHRA and CDR2 YSYEKL. The CDR3 loop reads CASSQAIVNTEAFF. The CDR3 region has the DNA TGCGCCAGCAGCCAGGCAATTGTAAACACTGAAGCTTTCTTT.

The chain employs TRBV5-6 and TRBJ2-7; 8 nucleotides align to TRBD1. The V segment lost 4 bases and the J segment 3 bases; nucleotides outside the gene matches: 12. Germline V gene lookup returns CDR1 SGHDT and CDR2 YYEEEE. The CDR3 totals 16 residues. The CDR3 spells CASSQLDRGVSYEQYF. The CDR3 DNA reads TGTGCCAGCAGCCAACTCGACAGGGGTGTCAGCTACGAGCAGTACTTC.

This clone came up a few times. This sequence joins TRBV30 and TRBJ2-2; 8 bases align to TRBD1. Germline loops: CDR1 GTSNPN, CDR2 SVGIG (reference sequence). CDR3 size: 13 residues. The CDR3 sequence is CAKGQENTGELFF. The CDR3 nucleotides read TGTGCGAAGGGACAGGAGAACACCGGGGAGCTGTTTTTT.

This clone was detected once. The V gene is TRBV19, the J gene TRBJ2-3; weak D call: TRBD1 (5 bases). Germline V gene sequence: CDR1 LNHDA, CDR2 SQIVND (reference sequence). The CDR3 is 13 amino acids. Deletions cut 5 bases from V and 4 bases from J, with 10 bases between. CDR3: CASSVAGSDTQYF. The CDR3 DNA reads as TGTGCCAGTAGTGTTGCAGGGTCAGATACGCAGTATTTT.

The sample holds many counts of this clone. V usage is TRBV7-8 and J usage is TRBJ1-1; D gene unclear. CDR1 and CDR2 (germline): SGHVS, FQNEAQ. This CDR3 comprises 13 residues. Trimming removed 1 base from V and 5 bases from J, with 8 bases in between. The CDR3: CASSLGSETEAFF. The CDR3 DNA reads as TGTGCCAGCAGCTTAGGGAGTGAGACTGAAGCTTTCTTT.

The chain joins TRBV14 to TRBJ1-2; 8 bases agree with TRBD1. CDR1 is SGHDN, CDR2 FVKESK, per germline. This CDR3 has 13 amino acids. V lost 8 bases, J lost 4 bases, and 6 bases stayed unmatched. This CDR3 reads CASANRGSYGYTF. As DNA, the CDR3 is TGTGCCAGCGCAAACAGGGGGAGCTATGGCTACACCTTC.

In its sample, this clone was seen a few times. The V call is TRBV6-1, the J call TRBJ2-3; D is uncertain. Germline V CDR1 and CDR2: MNHNS, SASEGT. CDR3 length: 15 residues. Trimming took 4 bases from V and 2 from J, leaving 13 bases between them. In DNA, the CDR3 is TGTGCCAGCAGTGTACCCCGACAACCCACAGATACGCAGTATTTT. Protein product: CASSVPRQPTDTQYF.